The 18 T cell receptor beta chains presented below share a single source sample, sequenced in a study of blood T cell repertoires in COVID-19. Repertoires were generated with immunoSEQ multiplex PCR, while TCRdb's copy carries only in-frame clones and drops some. The sample gives 200,000 to 250,000 clones, approximately 86% of which show up once; 1.5% is in the top ten. The sample was peripheral blood. These receptors came from a man aged 18 to 30 with active or convalescent COVID-19.

V and J are TRBV19 and TRBJ2-1; TRBD1 matches at 9 bases. Germline V gene data show CDR1 as LNHDA and CDR2 as SQIVND (reference sequence). With V trimmed by 6 bases and J by 9 bases, 9 bases remained unmatched. This CDR3 comprises 14 residues. Here the CDR3 DNA reads TGTGCCAGTAGCCCGGGACAGGGATTGATTGAGCAGTTCTTC. Amino acid sequence: CASSPGQGLIEQFF. The full variable domain, in which reference TRBV19 and TRBJ2-1 provide the parts outside the CDR3, is DGGITQSPKYLFRKEGQNVTLSCEQNLNHDAMYWYRQDPGQGLRLIYYSQIVNDFQKGDIAEGYSVSREKKESFPLTVTSAQKNPTAFYLCASSPGQGLIEQFFGPGTRLTVL.

The chain has TRBV10-3 and TRBJ1-2; TRBD1 might be the D (5 bases). Per the germline V gene, CDR1 is ENHRY and CDR2 is SYGVKD. The CDR3 consists of 15 residues. Trimming shortened V by 3 bases and J by 4 bases, and 15 bases separated the two germline ends. The CDR3, as DNA: TGTGCCATCAGTGATGGGGTCCTTAGGGGCTATGGCTACACCTTC. Amino acid sequence: CAISDGVLRGYGYTF.

This clone was counted between two and nine times. This CDR3 reads CASSLSGGQSLSTDTQYF. Written as DNA, the CDR3 is TGTGCCAGCAGCCTAAGCGGAGGACAGTCCCTCTCCACAGATACGCAGTATTTT. The chain employs TRBV7-9 and TRBJ2-3, with D perhaps TRBD1 (6 bases). The length of the CDR3 is 18 residues. Per the germline V gene, CDR1 is SEHNR and CDR2 is FQNEAQ (reference sequence). V was clipped by 5 bases and J by 2 bases, with 23 bases between them.

The chain joins TRBV11-2 to TRBJ2-5; 7 positions match TRBD2. V trimming: 2 bases; J trimming: 4 bases; junction bases outside the gene matches: 16. Germline V gives CDR1 SGHAT, CDR2 FQNNGV. This CDR3 has 18 amino acids. In DNA, the CDR3 is TGTGCCAGCAGCTTAACATTCCGAACTAGCGTCCCAGGAGAGACCCAGTACTTC. It yields the protein CASSLTFRTSVPGETQYF.

The CDR3 nucleotides read TGCGCCAGCAGCCGGGGACAGGGGGTTAACTATGGCTACACCTTC. Protein: CASSRGQGVNYGYTF. The chain combines TRBV5-1 with TRBJ1-2; TRBD1 matches 11 bases. The CDR3 runs 15 residues. Trimming cost V 4 bases and J 1 base; bases outside gene matches: 3. Germline lookup yields CDR1 SGHRS and CDR2 YFSETQ.

This clone was seen once. The rearrangement joins TRBV28 to TRBJ1-5; D unclear. The CDR3 runs 17 residues. Germline-derived CDR1 and CDR2 are MDHEN and SYDVKM. V dropped 9 bases and J dropped 6 bases, with 27 bases sitting between them. Here the CDR3 DNA reads TGTGCCAGTCGCGTGGGGTCCGGCATAGGAGGAGTTCAGCCCCAGCATTTT. Translation: CASRVGSGIGGVQPQHF.

This clone showed up just once. The V call is TRBV4-2, the J call TRBJ2-5; TRBD2 matches 12 bases. Germline CDR1 and CDR2: LGHNA and YNFKEQ. The junction had 2 bases not matched to a gene; V was cut back by 1 base and J by 2 bases. CDR3 length equals 16 residues. CDR3 nucleotide sequence: TGTGCCAGCAGCCAAGTGGGGACTAGCGGGCAAGAGACCCAGTACTTC. Encoded protein: CASSQVGTSGQETQYF.

The chain couples TRBV3-1 (or the pseudogene TRBV3-2) to TRBJ1-2, with D possibly being TRBD1 (6 bases). Germline V gene data show CDR1 as LGHDT and CDR2 as YNNKEL (reference sequence). Trimming stripped 1 base from V and 11 bases from J, with 23 bases between. This CDR3 is built from 16 residues. The CDR3 DNA sequence: TGTGCCAGCAGCCAAGGAGAAGACAGGAGAAAACCTGGGTACACCTTC. Translated, it gives CASSQGEDRRKPGYTF.

This chain joins TRBV6-2 or TRBV6-3 and TRBJ2-7; 7 nucleotides align to TRBD2. Germline-derived CDR1 and CDR2 are MNHEY and SVGEGT. This CDR3 spans 17 amino acids. With V trimmed by 4 bases and J by 1 base, 13 bases remained unmatched. CDR3 in DNA: TGTGCCAGCAGTTCCGAAGGCGGGAGAGCTTGGTCCTACGAGCAGTACTTC. Translating gives CASSSEGGRAWSYEQYF.

This clone was seen a single time. The chain combines TRBV28 with TRBJ1-4; tentative D call: TRBD1 (5 bases). Germline V CDR1 and CDR2: MDHEN, SYDVKM. With 3 bases removed from V and 8 bases from J, the gap between germline ends came to 13 bases. The CDR3 has 14 residues. The CDR3 here is CASSLGGTAEKLFF. In DNA form, the CDR3 reads TGTGCCAGCAGTTTGGGGGGAACGGCCGAAAAACTGTTTTTT.

The chain links TRBV7-6 to TRBJ2-3; 9 nucleotides agree with TRBD2. The V and J ends lost 6 bases and 10 bases, in that order; junction bases with no gene match: 23. In germline, CDR1 is SGHVS, CDR2 FNYEAQ. CDR3 length: 18 residues. The CDR3 nucleotides read TGTGCCAGCAGTAACGGGGAAGCGGGAGGCCCCGCGTACGGAGCGCAGTATTTT. Translating gives CASSNGEAGGPAYGAQYF.

The chain recombines TRBV5-1 with TRBJ1-5; D not resolved. V was clipped by 2 bases and J by 8 bases, with 11 bases between them. This CDR3 contains 13 residues. Germline values: CDR1 SGHRS, CDR2 YFSETQ. The CDR3 nucleotides read TGCGCCAGCAGCTTAGGCGCGGAAAAGCCCCAGCATTTT. It translates to CASSLGAEKPQHF.

The rearrangement uses TRBV5-5 and TRBJ1-4; tentative D call: TRBD1 (5 bases). V lost 4 bases, J lost 3 bases, and 10 bases lay in between. Looked up from germline, CDR1 is SGHKS and CDR2 is YYEKEE (reference sequence). The CDR3 is 14 amino acids. For the CDR3, the DNA is TGTGCCAGCAGCGACGGACACTCTAATGAAAAACTGTTTTTT. It yields the protein CASSDGHSNEKLFF. The full variable domain, completed using reference TRBV5-5 and TRBJ1-4, is DAGVTQSPTHLIKTRGQQVTLRCSPISGHKSVSWYQQVLGQGPQFIFQYYEKEERGRGNFPDRFSARQFPNYSSELNVNALLLGDSALYLCASSDGHSNEKLFFGSGTQLSVL.

The V gene is TRBV18, the J gene TRBJ2-7, with D possibly being TRBD1 (5 bases). Germline V CDR1 and CDR2: KGHSH, LQKENI. The V gene lost 0 bases and the J gene lost 4 bases, with 7 bases spanning the gap. This CDR3 has 13 residues. This CDR3 reads CASSPPGAYEQYF. In DNA form, the CDR3 reads TGTGCCAGCTCACCACCTGGGGCTTACGAGCAGTACTTC.

This chain connects TRBV24-1 to TRBJ2-5; D is possibly TRBD2 (5 bases). The germline V gene has CDR1 KGHDR and CDR2 SFDVKD. The CDR3 extends over 15 amino acids. The ends were cut back, 4 bases at V and 9 bases at J, with 20 bases in the middle. This CDR3 is CATSETEARPTAQYF. The CDR3 DNA reads as TGTGCCACCAGTGAGACGGAGGCCCGCCCAACGGCCCAGTACTTC.

V is TRBV27 and J is TRBJ1-6, with D possibly being TRBD1 (6 bases). CDR3 length equals 14 residues. The V end lost 3 bases, the J end lost 5 bases, and 8 bases lay between the germline ends. Germline-derived CDR1 and CDR2 are MNHEY and SMNVEV (reference sequence). CDR3 nucleotides: TGTGCCAGCAGTTTTACAGGGAATAATTCACCCCTCCACTTT. It specifies CASSFTGNNSPLHF.

This clone was detected ten times or more. The chain couples TRBV30 to TRBJ2-1, with a tentative D call TRBD2 (6 bases). V gave up 3 bases and J gave up 7 bases, with 10 bases separating them. In germline, CDR1 is GTSNPN, CDR2 SVGIG (reference sequence). The CDR3 is made up of 12 amino acids. Here the CDR3 DNA reads TGTGCCTGGAGGCGGGATTTTAATGAGCAGTTCTTC. Residues: CAWRRDFNEQFF.

This chain links TRBV5-1 with TRBJ1-4, with 10 bases fitting TRBD1. Trimming removed 3 bases from V and 13 bases from J; junction bases left unmatched: 15. Germline CDR1 SGHRS, CDR2 YFSETQ. The CDR3 sequence is 16 residues long. The CDR3 loop reads CASSWGDRGPTGRLFF. CDR3 DNA: TGCGCCAGCAGCTGGGGGGACAGGGGCCCTACTGGGAGACTGTTTTTT.